This T cell receptor (beta chain) was documented in a study of early T cells in non-severe SARS-CoV-2 infection. Germline V gene sequence: CDR1 MNHEY, CDR2 SVGAGI. Trimming cost V 5 bases and J 5 bases, with 15 bases left between them. The CDR3 extends over 14 amino acids. This clonotype was recorded many times. Individual cDNA molecules received unique molecular identifiers. MiXCR was run by TCRdb on the 5' RACE reads, yielding one entry per CDR3 protein. This table holds approximately 26,000 distinct CDR3 sequences, around 5% found once. Sequenced input: whole blood. This rearrangement joins TRBV6-5 to TRBJ2-5; tentatively, D is TRBD1 (6 bases). The receptor comes from an adult who was a healthcare worker with PCR-confirmed SARS-CoV-2 infection or an uninfected control (not recorded which). CDR3 in amino acids: CASSSPGARETQYF. The CDR3 nucleotides read TGTGCCAGCAGTAGCCCAGGGGCGCGGGAGACCCAGTACTTC.